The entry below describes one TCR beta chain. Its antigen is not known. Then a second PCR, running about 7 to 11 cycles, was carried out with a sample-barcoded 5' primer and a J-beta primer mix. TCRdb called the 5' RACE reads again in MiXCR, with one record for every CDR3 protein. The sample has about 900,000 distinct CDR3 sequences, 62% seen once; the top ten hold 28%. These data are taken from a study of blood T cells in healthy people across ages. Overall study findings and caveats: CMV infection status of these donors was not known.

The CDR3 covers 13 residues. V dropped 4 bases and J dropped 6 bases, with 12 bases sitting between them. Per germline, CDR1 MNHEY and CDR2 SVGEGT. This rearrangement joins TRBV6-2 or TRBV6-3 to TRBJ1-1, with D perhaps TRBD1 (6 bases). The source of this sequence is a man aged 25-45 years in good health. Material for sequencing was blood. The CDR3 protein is CASSFLRQAEAFF. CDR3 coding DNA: TGTGCCAGCAGTTTCCTAAGACAGGCTGAAGCTTTCTTT.